The 15 T cell receptor beta chains in this list originate from one sample, sequenced in a study of blood T cell repertoires in COVID-19. Repertoires were generated with immunoSEQ multiplex PCR, while TCRdb's copy carries only in-frame clones and drops some. There are a few hundred thousand clones in the sample; about 85% occur only once, and 2% to 3% lies in the top ten. Sequenced sample: PBMCs or T cells enriched from blood (not recorded which). The receptors shown here come from a woman in her forties or fifties who had recovered from COVID-19.

This clone was counted a few times. The V call is TRBV28, the J call TRBJ2-7, with TRBD2 matching over 9 bases. Per germline, CDR1 MDHEN and CDR2 SYDVKM. The ends lost 8 bases at V and 2 bases at J; junction bases unmatched: 1. There are 12 residues in the CDR3. For the CDR3, the DNA is TGTGCCAGCCGCGGGGGGGCCTACGAGCAGTACTTC. Translation: CASRGGAYEQYF.

The chain combines TRBV18 with TRBJ1-6, with unresolved D. Germline loops: CDR1 KGHSH, CDR2 LQKENI. The V gene lost 5 bases and the J gene lost 4 bases, with 3 bases spanning the gap. This CDR3 contains 12 residues. As DNA, the CDR3 is TGTGCCAGCTCAACTTATAATTCACCCCTCCACTTT. This translates into CASSTYNSPLHF. The variable domain in full, with the rest retrieved from reference TRBV18 and TRBJ1-6, is NAGVMQNPRHLVRRRGQEARLRCSPMKGHSHVYWYRQLPEEGLKFMVYLQKENIIDESGMPKERFSAEFPKEGPSILRIQQVVRGDSAAYFCASSTYNSPLHFGNGTRLTVT.

This rearrangement joins TRBV6-5 to TRBJ1-5, with D uncertain. CDR3 length equals 12 residues. Germline values: CDR1 MNHEY, CDR2 SVGAGI. V was cut by 7 bases and J by 5 bases, with 9 bases left in between. CDR3 nucleotide sequence: TGTGCCAGCAAAACCGGGGATCAGCCCCAGCATTTT. As protein: CASKTGDQPQHF.

In the case of this clone: This sample includes further DNA sequences coding for the same CDR3. The chain combines TRBV11-2 with TRBJ1-4, with D uncertain. Trimming took 3 bases from V and 6 from J, leaving 11 bases between them. This CDR3 region has 14 residues. Germline values: CDR1 SGHAT, CDR2 FQNNGV. The CDR3, as DNA: TGTGCCAGCAGCTTGGGAGGCGTGGATGAAAAACTGTTTTTT. Translated, it gives CASSLGGVDEKLFF. Full variable domain (rest looked up from reference TRBV11-2 and TRBJ1-4): EAGVAQSPRYKIIEKRQSVAFWCNPISGHATLYWYQQILGQGPKLLIQFQNNGVVDDSQLPKDRFSAERLKGVDSTLKIQPAKLEDSAVYLCASSLGGVDEKLFFGSGTQLSVL.

The chain has TRBV4-3 and TRBJ1-1, with a possible D match to TRBD1 (6 bases). The CDR3 consists of 15 residues. Trimming took 4 bases from V and 1 from J, leaving 13 bases between them. Germline V gene data show CDR1 as LGHNA and CDR2 as YSLEER. The CDR3 nucleotides are TGCGCCAGCAGCCGGCGAAGGGGGGGGAACACTGAAGCTTTCTTT. This translates into CASSRRRGGNTEAFF.

The rearrangement links TRBV14 to TRBJ1-2; D call uncertain. CDR3 length equals 13 residues. Germline lookup yields CDR1 SGHDN and CDR2 FVKESK. The ends were cut back, 1 base at V and 4 bases at J, with 7 bases in the middle. The chain's CDR3 is CASSQGHVYGYTF. The CDR3 coding sequence is TGTGCCAGCAGCCAAGGACACGTCTATGGCTACACCTTC.

This clone was detected only once. The chain is built from TRBV18 and TRBJ1-2; no reliable D call. The V end lost 3 bases, the J end lost 4 bases, and 15 bases lay between the germline ends. The CDR3 length is 15 residues. CDR1 is KGHSH, CDR2 LQKENI, per germline. The CDR3 spells CASSPTPGLGYGYTF. The DNA for the CDR3 is TGTGCCAGCTCACCGACCCCGGGGTTGGGCTATGGCTACACCTTC.

The CDR3 sequence: CSASGESEQFF. CDR3 DNA: TGCAGTGCTAGCGGGGAGAGTGAGCAGTTCTTC. The chain carries TRBV20-1 and TRBJ2-1; tentatively, D is TRBD2 (5 bases). Between the trimmed V and J ends, which lost 3 bases and 9 bases, there was a span of 9 bases. Per the germline V gene, CDR1 is DFQATT and CDR2 is SNEGSKA (reference sequence). The CDR3 loop spans 11 amino acids.

The genes are TRBV6-2 or TRBV6-3 and TRBJ1-5, with D possibly matching TRBD1 (6 bases). CDR1 is MNHEY and CDR2 is SVGEGT in the germline V gene. Trimming took off 6 bases at V and 5 bases at J, with 14 bases between the two ends. This CDR3 region has 14 residues. The DNA of the CDR3 is TGTGCCAGCAGCGATCACAGGGCCCATCAGCCCCAGCATTTT. Translating gives CASSDHRAHQPQHF.

The rearrangement uses TRBV9 and TRBJ2-6; D uncertain. Trimming pared 3 bases from V and 0 bases from J, leaving 10 bases between. CDR3 length: 16 amino acids. CDR1 and CDR2 from the germline V gene are SGDLS and YYNGEE. The DNA for the CDR3 is TGTGCCAGCAGCGCAACAGTTTACTCTGGGGCCAACGTCCTGACTTTC. Encoded protein: CASSATVYSGANVLTF.

This clone was recorded a few times. The chain employs TRBV28 and TRBJ1-5, with TRBD1 identical over 11 bases. The CDR3 totals 14 residues. Germline V gene data show CDR1 as MDHEN and CDR2 as SYDVKM. With V trimmed by 2 bases and J by 6 bases, 0 bases remained unmatched. CDR3 region: CASSLGQGAQPQHF. In nucleotides, the CDR3 is TGTGCCAGCAGTTTAGGACAGGGGGCTCAGCCCCAGCATTTT.

This chain links TRBV28 with TRBJ1-3, with a weak D call TRBD1 (6 bases). The germline V gene has CDR1 MDHEN and CDR2 SYDVKM. CDR3 length: 16 amino acids. The germline V and J ends were trimmed by 6 bases and 1 base, with 16 bases remaining between them. The CDR3: CASRSERTVSGNTIYF. CDR3 sequence (DNA): TGTGCCAGCAGGTCAGAACGGACAGTTTCTGGAAACACCATATATTTT.

The chain carries TRBV27 and TRBJ2-7; D remains ambiguous. The CDR3 runs to 14 residues. The germline V and J ends were trimmed by 2 bases and 0 bases, with 8 bases remaining between them. From germline, CDR1 is MNHEY and CDR2 SMNVEV (reference sequence). CDR3 sequence: CASSLERSSYEQYF. The CDR3 nucleotides are TGTGCCAGCAGTTTAGAGCGTAGCTCCTACGAGCAGTACTTC.

The rearrangement uses TRBV15 and TRBJ2-7; 8 bases match TRBD1. With V trimmed by 0 bases and J by 2 bases, 3 bases remained unmatched. Looked up from germline, CDR1 is LNHNV and CDR2 is YYDKDF (reference sequence). The CDR3 spans 15 residues. CDR3 coding DNA: TGTGCCACCAGCAGAGAGGGGACAGGAACCTACGAGCAGTACTTC. It is translated as CATSREGTGTYEQYF.

V gene TRBV7-3 combines with J gene TRBJ1-2, with 7 bases lining up with TRBD1. The CDR3 extends over 15 amino acids. With 5 bases clipped from V and 7 bases from J, the junction kept 13 bases outside the gene matches. Germline-derived CDR1 and CDR2 are SGHTA and FQGTGA. CDR3 region: CASSPTQGSPSGYTF. The CDR3 DNA follows: TGTGCCAGCAGCCCAACACAGGGGAGCCCAAGTGGCTACACCTTC.